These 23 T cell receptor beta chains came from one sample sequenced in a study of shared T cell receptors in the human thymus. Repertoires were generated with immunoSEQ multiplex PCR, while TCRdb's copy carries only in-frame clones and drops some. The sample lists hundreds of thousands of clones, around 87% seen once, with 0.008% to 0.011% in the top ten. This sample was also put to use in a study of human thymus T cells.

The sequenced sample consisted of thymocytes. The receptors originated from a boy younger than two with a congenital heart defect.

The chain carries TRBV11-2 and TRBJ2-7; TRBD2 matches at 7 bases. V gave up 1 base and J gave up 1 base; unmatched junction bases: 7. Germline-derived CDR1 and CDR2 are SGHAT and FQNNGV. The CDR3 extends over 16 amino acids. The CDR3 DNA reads TGTGCCAGCAGCTTAGTCGGCGGGAGTATTTCCTACGAGCAGTACTTC. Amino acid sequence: CASSLVGGSISYEQYF.

Here the CDR3 DNA reads TGTGCCAGCAGCTACCAGGGCAGGGAAAAACTGTTTTTT. This gives the protein CASSYQGREKLFF. V and J are TRBV6-5 and TRBJ1-4; D is perhaps TRBD1 (5 bases). Between the trimmed V and J ends, which lost 6 bases and 8 bases, there was a span of 13 bases. The CDR3 is made up of 13 amino acids. Germline V gene lookup returns CDR1 MNHEY and CDR2 SVGAGI.

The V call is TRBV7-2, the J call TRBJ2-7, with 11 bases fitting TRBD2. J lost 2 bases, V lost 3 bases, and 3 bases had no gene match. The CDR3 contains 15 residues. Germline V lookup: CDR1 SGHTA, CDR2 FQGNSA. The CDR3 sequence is CASSLLAGGPYEQYF. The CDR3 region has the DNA TGTGCCAGCAGCTTGCTAGCGGGAGGACCCTACGAGCAGTACTTC.

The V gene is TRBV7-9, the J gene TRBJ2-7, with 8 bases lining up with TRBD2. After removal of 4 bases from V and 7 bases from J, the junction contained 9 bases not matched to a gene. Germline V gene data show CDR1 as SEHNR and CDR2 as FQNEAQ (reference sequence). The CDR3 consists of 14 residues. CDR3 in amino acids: CASSSRAGAGEQYF. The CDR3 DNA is TGTGCCAGCAGCTCCCGAGCGGGGGCGGGAGAGCAGTACTTC.

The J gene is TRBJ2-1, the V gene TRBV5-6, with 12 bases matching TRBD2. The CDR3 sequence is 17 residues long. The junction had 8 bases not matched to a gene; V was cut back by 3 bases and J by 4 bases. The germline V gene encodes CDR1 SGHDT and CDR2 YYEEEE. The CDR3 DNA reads TGTGCCAGCAGCTCCCGCGAAACTAGCGGGGGGTACAATGAGCAGTTCTTC. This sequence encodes CASSSRETSGGYNEQFF. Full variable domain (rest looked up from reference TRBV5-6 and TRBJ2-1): DAGVTQSPTHLIKTRGQQVTLRCSPKSGHDTVSWYQQALGQGPQFIFQYYEEEERQRGNFPDRFSGHQFPNYSSELNVNALLLGDSALYLCASSSRETSGGYNEQFFGPGTRLTVL.

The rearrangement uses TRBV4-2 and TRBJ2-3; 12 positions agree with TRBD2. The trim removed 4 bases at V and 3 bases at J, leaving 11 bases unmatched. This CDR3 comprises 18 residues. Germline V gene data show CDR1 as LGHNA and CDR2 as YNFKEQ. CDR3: CASSLPLGLAGGTDTQYF. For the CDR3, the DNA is TGTGCCAGCAGCCTCCCCCTTGGCCTAGCGGGGGGGACAGATACGCAGTATTTT.

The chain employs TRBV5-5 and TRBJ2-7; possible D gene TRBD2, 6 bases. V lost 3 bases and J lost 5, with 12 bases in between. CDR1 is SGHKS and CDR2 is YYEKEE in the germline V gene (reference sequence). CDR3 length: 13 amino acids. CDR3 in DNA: TGTGCCAGCAGCTGGCCCGGGGGAGACGAGCAGTACTTC. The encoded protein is CASSWPGGDEQYF.

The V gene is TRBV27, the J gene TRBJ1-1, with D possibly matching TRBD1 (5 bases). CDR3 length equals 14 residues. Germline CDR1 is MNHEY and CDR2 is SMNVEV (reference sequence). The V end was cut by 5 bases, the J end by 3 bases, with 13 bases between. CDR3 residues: CASSGRGEDTEAFF. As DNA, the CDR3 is TGTGCCAGCAGTGGACGGGGGGAGGACACTGAAGCTTTCTTT.

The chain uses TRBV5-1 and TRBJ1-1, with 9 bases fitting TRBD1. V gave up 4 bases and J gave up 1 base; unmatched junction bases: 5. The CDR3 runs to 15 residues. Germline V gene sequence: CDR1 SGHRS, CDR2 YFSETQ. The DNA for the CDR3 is TGCGCCAGCAGCGTACAGGGGGCCCGGAACACTGAAGCTTTCTTT. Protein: CASSVQGARNTEAFF.

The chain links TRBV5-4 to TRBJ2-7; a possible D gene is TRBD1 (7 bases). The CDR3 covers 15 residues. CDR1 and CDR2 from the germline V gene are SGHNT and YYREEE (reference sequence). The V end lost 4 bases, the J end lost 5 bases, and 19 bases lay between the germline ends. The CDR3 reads CASSVRDSGGNEQYF. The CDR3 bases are TGTGCCAGCAGCGTCCGGGACAGCGGAGGGAACGAGCAGTACTTC.

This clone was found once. The CDR3 protein is CASSQGGDGTSYEQYF. Written as DNA, the CDR3 is TGCGCCAGCAGCCAAGGCGGGGACGGGACCTCCTACGAGCAGTACTTC. V usage is TRBV4-1 and J usage is TRBJ2-7, with D possibly matching TRBD2 (6 bases). Looked up from germline, CDR1 is MGHRA and CDR2 is YSYEKL. The CDR3 is 16 amino acids. V was clipped by 1 base and J by 0 bases, with 13 bases between them.

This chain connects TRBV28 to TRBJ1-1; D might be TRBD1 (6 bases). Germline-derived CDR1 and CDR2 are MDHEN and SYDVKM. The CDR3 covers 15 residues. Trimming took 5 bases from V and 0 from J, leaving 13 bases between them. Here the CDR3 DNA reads TGTGCCAGCAGTCCTAACAGGGTAGTGAACACTGAAGCTTTCTTT. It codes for CASSPNRVVNTEAFF. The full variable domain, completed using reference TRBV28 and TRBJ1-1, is DVKVTQSSRYLVKRTGEKVFLECVQDMDHENMFWYRQDPGLGLRLIYFSYDVKMKEKGDIPEGYSVSREKKERFSLILESASTNQTSMYLCASSPNRVVNTEAFFGQGTRLTVV.

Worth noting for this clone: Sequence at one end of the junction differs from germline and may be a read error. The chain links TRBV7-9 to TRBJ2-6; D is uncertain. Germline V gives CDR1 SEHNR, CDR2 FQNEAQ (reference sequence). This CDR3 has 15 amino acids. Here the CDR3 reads CASNLALSGANVLTF. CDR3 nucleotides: TGTGCCAGCAACTTAGCCCTCTCTGGGGCCAACGTCCTGACTTTC.

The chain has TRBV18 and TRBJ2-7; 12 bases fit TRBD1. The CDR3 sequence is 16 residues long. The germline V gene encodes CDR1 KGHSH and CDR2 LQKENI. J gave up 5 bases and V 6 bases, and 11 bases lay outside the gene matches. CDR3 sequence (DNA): TGTGCCAGCTCCCGCCTCCGGGACAGGGGGCCCCACGAGCAGTACTTC. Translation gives CASSRLRDRGPHEQYF.

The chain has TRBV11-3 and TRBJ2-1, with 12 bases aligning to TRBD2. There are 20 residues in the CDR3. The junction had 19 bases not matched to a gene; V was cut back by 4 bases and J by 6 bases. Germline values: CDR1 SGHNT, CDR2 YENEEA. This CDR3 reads CASSSGLAGRGGVMGNEQFF. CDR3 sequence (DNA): TGTGCCAGCAGCTCCGGACTAGCGGGAAGAGGAGGGGTAATGGGCAATGAGCAGTTCTTC.

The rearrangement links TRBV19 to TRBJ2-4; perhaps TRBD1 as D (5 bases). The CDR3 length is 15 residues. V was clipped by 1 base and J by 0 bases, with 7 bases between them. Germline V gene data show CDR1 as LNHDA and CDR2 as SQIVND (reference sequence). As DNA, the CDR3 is TGTGCCAGTAGTATAGGGGGCATAGCCAAAAACATTCAGTACTTC. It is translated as CASSIGGIAKNIQYF. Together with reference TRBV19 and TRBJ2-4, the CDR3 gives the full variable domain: DGGITQSPKYLFRKEGQNVTLSCEQNLNHDAMYWYRQDPGQGLRLIYYSQIVNDFQKGDIAEGYSVSREKKESFPLTVTSAQKNPTAFYLCASSIGGIAKNIQYFGAGTRLSVL.

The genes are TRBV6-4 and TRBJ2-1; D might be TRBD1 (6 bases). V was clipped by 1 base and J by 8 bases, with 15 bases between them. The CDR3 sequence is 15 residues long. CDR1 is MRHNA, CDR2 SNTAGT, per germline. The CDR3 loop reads CASSDFQGKMDEQFF. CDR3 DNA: TGTGCCAGCAGTGACTTCCAGGGGAAGATGGATGAGCAGTTCTTC.

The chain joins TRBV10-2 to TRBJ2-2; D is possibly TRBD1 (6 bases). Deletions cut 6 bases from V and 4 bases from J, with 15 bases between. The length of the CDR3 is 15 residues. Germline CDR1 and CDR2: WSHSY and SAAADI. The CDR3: CASRPTGPFTGELFF. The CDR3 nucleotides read TGCGCCAGCAGACCAACAGGGCCATTCACCGGGGAGCTGTTTTTT.

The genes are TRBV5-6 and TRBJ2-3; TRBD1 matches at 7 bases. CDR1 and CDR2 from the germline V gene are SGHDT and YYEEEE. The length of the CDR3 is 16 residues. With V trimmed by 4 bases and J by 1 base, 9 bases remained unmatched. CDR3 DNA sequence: TGTGCCAGCAGCGGGGACAGCTTAGTGGGCACAGATACGCAGTATTTT. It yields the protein CASSGDSLVGTDTQYF.

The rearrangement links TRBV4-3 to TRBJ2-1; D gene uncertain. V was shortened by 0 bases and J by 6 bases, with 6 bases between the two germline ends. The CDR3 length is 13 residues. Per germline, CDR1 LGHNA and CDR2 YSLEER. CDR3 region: CASSQDLVNEQFF. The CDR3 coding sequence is TGCGCCAGCAGCCAAGATTTAGTCAATGAGCAGTTCTTC.

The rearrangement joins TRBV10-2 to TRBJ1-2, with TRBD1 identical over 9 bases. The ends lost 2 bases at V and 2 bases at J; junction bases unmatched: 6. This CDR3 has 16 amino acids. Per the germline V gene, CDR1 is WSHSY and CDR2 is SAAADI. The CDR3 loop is CASSETGGDENYGYTF. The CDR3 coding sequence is TGCGCCAGCAGTGAGACAGGGGGCGACGAAAACTATGGCTACACCTTC.

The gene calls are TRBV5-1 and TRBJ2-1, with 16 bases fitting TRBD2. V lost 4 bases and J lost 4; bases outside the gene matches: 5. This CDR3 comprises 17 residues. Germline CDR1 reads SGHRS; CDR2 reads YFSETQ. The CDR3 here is CASSPGLAGGPYNEQFF. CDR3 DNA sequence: TGCGCCAGCAGCCCGGGACTAGCGGGAGGGCCTTACAATGAGCAGTTCTTC.

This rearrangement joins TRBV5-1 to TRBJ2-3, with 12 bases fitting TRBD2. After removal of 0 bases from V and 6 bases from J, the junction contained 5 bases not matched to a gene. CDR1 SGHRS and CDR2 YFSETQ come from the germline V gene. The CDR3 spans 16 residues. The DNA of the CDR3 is TGCGCCAGCAGCTTGGCCAAAACTAGCGGGAGGGATACGCAGTATTTT. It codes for CASSLAKTSGRDTQYF.